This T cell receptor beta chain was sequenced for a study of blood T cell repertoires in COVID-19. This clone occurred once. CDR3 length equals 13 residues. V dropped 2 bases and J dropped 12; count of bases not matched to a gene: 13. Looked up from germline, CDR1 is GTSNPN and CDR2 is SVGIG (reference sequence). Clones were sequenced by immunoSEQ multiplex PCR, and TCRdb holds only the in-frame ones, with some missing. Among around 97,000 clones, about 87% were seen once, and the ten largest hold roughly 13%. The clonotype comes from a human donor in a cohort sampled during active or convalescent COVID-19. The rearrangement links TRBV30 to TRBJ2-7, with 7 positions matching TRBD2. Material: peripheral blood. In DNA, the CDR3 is TGTGCCTGGAGTCCGCGGGGGATCGAGGCCAGGTACTTC. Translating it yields CAWSPRGIEARYF.